This T cell receptor (beta chain) was documented in a study of cytomegalovirus exposure and HLA in healthy donors. A remark on this clone: At one end the junction does not follow the germline gene, possibly because of a read error.

CDR1 is LNHDA and CDR2 is SQIVND in the germline V gene (reference sequence). The CDR3 is made up of 15 amino acids. Primers included in the PCR were 60 Vbeta and 13 Jbeta primers. Clones were read by immunoSEQ multiplex PCR, and TCRdb kept only the in-frame ones, dropping some. This sample has 85,000 to 100,000 clones, with around four fifths found just once. This receptor was taken from a man over 45 in good health and CMV-seropositive. This chain joins TRBV19 and TRBJ1-5, with D possibly matching TRBD1 (5 bases). Sequenced: PBMCs. The CDR3 bases are TGTGCCAGTAAGGCGACAGATAATAGCAATCAGCCCCAGAATTTT. It specifies CASKATDNSNQPQNF.